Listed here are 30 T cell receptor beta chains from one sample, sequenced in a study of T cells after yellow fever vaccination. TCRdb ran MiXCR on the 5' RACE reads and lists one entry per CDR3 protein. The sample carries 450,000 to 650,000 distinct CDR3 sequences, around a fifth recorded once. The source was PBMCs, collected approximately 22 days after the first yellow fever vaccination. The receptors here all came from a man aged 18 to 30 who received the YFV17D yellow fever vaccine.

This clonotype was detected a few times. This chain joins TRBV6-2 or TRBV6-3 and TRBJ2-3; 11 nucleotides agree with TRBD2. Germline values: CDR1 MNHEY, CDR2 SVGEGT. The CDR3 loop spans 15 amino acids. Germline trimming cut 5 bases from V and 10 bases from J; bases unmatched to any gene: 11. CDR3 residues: CASSPILAGDSSQYF. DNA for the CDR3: TGTGCCAGCAGTCCCATACTAGCGGGGGATTCGTCGCAGTATTTT.

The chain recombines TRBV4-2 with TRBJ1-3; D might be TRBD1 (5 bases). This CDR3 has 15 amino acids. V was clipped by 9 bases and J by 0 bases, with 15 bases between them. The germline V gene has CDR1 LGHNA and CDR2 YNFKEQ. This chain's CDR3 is CASTYDRNSGNTIYF. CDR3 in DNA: TGTGCCAGTACTTACGACAGAAACTCTGGAAACACCATATATTTT.

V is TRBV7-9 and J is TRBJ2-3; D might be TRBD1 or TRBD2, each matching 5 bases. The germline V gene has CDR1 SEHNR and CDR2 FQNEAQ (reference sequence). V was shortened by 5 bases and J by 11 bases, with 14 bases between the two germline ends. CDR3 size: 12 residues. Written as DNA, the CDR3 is TGTGCCAGCAGCCGGGGACCTCCGGGGCAGTATTTT. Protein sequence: CASSRGPPGQYF.

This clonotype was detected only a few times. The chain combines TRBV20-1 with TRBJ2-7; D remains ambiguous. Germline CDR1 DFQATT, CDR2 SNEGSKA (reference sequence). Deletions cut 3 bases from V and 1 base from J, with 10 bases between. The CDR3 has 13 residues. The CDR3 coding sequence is TGCAGTGCTAGTCCTGGCCTTTCCTACGAGCAGTACGTC. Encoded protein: CSASPGLSYEQYV.

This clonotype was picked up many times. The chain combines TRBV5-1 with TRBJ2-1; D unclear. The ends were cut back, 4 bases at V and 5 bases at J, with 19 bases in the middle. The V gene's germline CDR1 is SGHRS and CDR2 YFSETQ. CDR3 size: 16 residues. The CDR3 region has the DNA TGCGCCAGCAGCCCTATATCCCCAGGCAGCAACAATGAGCAGTTCTTC. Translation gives CASSPISPGSNNEQFF.

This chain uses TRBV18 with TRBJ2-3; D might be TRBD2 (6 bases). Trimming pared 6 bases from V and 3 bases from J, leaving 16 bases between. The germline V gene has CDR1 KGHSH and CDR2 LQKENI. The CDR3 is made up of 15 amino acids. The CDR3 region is CASSPGGVATDTQYF. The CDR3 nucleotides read TGTGCCAGCTCCCCCGGAGGGGTAGCTACAGATACGCAGTATTTT.

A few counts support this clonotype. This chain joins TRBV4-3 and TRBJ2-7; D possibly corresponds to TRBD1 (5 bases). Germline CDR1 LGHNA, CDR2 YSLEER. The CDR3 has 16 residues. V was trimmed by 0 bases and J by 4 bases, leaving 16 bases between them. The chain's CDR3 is CASSQDHKGWDYEQYF. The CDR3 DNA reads TGCGCCAGCAGCCAAGATCATAAGGGGTGGGATTACGAGCAGTACTTC.

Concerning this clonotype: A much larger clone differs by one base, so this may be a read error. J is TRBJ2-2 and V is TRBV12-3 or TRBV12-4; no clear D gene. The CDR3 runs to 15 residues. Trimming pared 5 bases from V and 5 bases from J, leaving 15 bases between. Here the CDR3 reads CASSRKSNPTGELFF. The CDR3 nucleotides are TGTGCCAGCAGTCGGAAGTCCAATCCTACCGGGGAGCTGTTTTTT.

DNA of the CDR3: TGTGCCACCAGCAGAGATCAAGCCCACAATGAGCAGTTCTTC. Amino acids: CATSRDQAHNEQFF. The chain joins TRBV15 to TRBJ2-1; D gene unclear. CDR1 is LNHNV and CDR2 is YYDKDF in the germline V gene (reference sequence). Trimming cost V 0 bases and J 5 bases, with 8 bases left between them. The CDR3 length is 14 residues.

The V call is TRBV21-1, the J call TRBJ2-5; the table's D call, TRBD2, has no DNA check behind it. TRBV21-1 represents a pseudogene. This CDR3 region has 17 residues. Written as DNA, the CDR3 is TGTGCCAGCAGCAAAGCGGTCCAGGGAGGGCGGCAAGAGACCCAGTACTTC. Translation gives CASSKAVQGGRQETQYF.

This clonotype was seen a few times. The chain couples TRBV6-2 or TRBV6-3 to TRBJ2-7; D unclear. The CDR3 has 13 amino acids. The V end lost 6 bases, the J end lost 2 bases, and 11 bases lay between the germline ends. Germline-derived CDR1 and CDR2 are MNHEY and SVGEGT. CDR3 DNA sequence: TGTGCCAGCAGCCACCCGGTAACCTACGAGCAGTACTTC. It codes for CASSHPVTYEQYF.

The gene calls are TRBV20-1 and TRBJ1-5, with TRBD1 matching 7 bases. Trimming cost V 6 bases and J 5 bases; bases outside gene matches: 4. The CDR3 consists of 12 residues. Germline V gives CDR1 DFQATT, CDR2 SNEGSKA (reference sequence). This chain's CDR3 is CSATGTDQPQHF. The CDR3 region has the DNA TGCAGTGCCACCGGGACAGATCAGCCCCAGCATTTT.

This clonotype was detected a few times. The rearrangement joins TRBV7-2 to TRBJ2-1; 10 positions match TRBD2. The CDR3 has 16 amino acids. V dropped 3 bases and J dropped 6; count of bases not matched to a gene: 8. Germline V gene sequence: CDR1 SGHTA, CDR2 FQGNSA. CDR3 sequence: CASSFQSGGASNEQFF. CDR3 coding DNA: TGTGCCAGCAGCTTCCAGAGCGGGGGGGCAAGCAATGAGCAGTTCTTC.

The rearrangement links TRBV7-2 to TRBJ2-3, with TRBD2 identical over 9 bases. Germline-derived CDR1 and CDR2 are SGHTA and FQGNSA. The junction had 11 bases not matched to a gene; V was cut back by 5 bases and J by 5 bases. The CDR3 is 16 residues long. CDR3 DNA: TGTGCCAGCAGCCCGTACGCGGGGGGGAGAGTAGATACGCAGTATTTT. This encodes CASSPYAGGRVDTQYF.

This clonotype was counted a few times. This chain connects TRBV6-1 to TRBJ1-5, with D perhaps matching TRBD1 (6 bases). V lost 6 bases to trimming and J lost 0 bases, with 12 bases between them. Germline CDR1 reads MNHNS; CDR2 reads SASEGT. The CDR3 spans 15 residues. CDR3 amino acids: CASRPGHLSNQPQHF. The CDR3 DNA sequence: TGTGCCAGCAGACCGGGACATCTTAGCAATCAGCCCCAGCATTTT.

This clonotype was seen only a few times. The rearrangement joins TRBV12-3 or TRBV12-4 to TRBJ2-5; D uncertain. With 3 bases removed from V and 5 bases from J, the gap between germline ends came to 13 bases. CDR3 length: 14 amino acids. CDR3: CASSFAQNGETQYF. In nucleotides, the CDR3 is TGTGCCAGCAGTTTTGCCCAAAACGGGGAGACCCAGTACTTC.

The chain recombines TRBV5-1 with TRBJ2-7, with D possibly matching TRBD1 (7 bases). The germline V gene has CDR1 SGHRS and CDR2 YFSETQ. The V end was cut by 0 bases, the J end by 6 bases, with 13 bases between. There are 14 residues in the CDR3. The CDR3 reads CASSLGGTVGEQYF. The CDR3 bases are TGCGCCAGCAGCTTGGGCGGGACAGTGGGCGAGCAGTACTTC.

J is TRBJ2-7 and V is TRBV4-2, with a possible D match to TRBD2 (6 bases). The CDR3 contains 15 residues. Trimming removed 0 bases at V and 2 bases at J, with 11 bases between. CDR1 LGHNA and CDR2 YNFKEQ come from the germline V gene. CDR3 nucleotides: TGTGCCAGCAGCCAAGATATGGGGGGAACCTACGAGCAGTACTTC. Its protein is CASSQDMGGTYEQYF.

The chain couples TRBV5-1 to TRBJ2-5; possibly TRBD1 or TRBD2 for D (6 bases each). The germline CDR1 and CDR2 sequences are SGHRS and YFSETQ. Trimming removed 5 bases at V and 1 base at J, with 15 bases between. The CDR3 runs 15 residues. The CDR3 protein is CASSNGGPSQETQYF. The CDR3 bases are TGCGCCAGCAGTAACGGGGGCCCGTCCCAAGAGACCCAGTACTTC. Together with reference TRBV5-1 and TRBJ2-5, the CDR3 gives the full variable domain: KAGVTQTPRYLIKTRGQQVTLSCSPISGHRSVSWYQQTPGQGLQFLFEYFSETQRNKGNFPGRFSGRQFSNSRSEMNVSTLELGDSALYLCASSNGGPSQETQYFGPGTRLLVL.

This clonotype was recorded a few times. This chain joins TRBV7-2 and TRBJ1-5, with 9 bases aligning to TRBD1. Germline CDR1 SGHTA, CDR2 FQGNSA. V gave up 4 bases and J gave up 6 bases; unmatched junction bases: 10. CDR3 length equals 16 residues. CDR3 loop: CASSSLQGAVGQPQHF. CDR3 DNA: TGTGCCAGCAGCTCGTTACAGGGGGCGGTCGGTCAGCCCCAGCATTTT.

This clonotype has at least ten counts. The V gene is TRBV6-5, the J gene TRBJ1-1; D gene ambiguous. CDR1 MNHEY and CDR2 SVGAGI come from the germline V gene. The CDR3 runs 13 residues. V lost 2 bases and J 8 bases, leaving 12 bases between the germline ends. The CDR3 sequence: CASSYVRVREAFF. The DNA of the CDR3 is TGTGCCAGCAGTTACGTCCGGGTAAGGGAAGCTTTCTTT.

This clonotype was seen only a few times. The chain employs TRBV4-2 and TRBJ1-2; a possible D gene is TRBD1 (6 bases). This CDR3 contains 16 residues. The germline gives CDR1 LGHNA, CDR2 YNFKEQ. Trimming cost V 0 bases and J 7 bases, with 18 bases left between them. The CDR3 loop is CASSQESRGGAAGYTF. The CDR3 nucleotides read TGTGCCAGCAGCCAAGAGAGCCGCGGGGGCGCGGCTGGCTACACCTTC.

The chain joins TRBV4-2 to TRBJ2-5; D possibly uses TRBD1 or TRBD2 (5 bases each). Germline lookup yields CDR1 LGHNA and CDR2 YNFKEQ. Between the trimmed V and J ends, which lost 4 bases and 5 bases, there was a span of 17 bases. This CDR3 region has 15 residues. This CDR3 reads CASSPGLLEGETQYF. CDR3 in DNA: TGTGCCAGCAGCCCCGGGCTCCTAGAGGGGGAGACCCAGTACTTC.

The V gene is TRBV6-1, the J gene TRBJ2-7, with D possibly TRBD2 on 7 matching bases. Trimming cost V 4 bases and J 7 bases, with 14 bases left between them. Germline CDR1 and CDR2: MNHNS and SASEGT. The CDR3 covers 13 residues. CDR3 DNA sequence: TGTGCCAGCAGTGGGTGGACAGCGGGGGAGCAGTACGTC. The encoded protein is CASSGWTAGEQYV.

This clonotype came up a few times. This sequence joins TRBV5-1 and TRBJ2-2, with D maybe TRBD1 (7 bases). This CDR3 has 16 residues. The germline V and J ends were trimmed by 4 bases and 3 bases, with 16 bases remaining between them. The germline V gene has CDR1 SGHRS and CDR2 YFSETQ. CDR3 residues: CASSQTDREDTGELFF. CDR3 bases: TGCGCCAGCAGCCAGACCGACAGGGAGGACACCGGGGAGCTGTTTTTT.

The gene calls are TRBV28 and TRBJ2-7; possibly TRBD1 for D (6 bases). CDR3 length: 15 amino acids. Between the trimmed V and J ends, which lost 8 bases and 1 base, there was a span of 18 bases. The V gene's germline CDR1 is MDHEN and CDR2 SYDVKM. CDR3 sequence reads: CASSPGDKNSYEQYV. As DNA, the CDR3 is TGTGCCAGCTCCCCTGGGGACAAGAATTCCTACGAGCAGTACGTC.

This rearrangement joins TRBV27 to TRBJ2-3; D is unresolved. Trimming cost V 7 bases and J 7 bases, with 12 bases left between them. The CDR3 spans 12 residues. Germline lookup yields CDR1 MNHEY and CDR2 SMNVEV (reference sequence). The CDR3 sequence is CASTSRWNTQYF. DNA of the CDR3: TGTGCCAGCACTTCTCGATGGAATACGCAGTATTTT.

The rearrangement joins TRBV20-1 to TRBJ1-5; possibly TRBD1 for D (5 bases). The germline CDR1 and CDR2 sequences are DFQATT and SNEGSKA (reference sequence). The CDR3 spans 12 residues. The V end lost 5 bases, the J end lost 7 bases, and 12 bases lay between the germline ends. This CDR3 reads CSAGGTAQPQHF. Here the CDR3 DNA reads TGCAGTGCTGGGGGTACGGCGCAGCCCCAGCATTTT.

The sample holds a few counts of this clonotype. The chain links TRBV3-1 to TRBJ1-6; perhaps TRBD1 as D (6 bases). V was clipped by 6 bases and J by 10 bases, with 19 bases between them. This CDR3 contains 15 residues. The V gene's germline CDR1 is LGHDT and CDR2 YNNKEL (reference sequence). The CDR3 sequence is CASRPTGLVTSPLHF. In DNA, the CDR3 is TGTGCCAGCAGGCCAACAGGGCTCGTAACCTCACCCCTCCACTTT. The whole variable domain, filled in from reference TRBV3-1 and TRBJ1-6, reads DTAVSQTPKYLVTQMGNDKSIKCEQNLGHDTMYWYKQDSKKFLKIMFSYNNKELIINETVPNRFSPKSPDKAHLNLHINSLELGDSAVYFCASRPTGLVTSPLHFGNGTRLTVT.

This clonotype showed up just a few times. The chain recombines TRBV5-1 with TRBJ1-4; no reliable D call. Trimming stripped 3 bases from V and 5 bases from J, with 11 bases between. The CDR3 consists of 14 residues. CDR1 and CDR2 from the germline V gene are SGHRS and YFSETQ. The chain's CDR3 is CASSSNGPNEKLFF. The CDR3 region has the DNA TGCGCCAGCAGCTCTAACGGACCGAATGAAAAACTGTTTTTT.